The 21 T cell receptor beta chains presented below share a single source sample, sequenced in a study of CD4 T cells in relation to SARS-CoV-2 and coronaviruses. Which antigens these TCRs recognize remains unknown. Method: immunoSEQ multiplex PCR; TCRdb's copy keeps in-frame clones and lacks some. Counted here are around 41,000 clones, about 87% occurring once; the ten biggest clones make up 1% to 1.5%. Sample: naive CD4+ T cells from PBMCs, cultured in vitro. The sample's subset: naive CD4+ T cells isolated by negative enrichment. All receptors derive from an adult with COVID-19.

CDR3 coding DNA: TGTGCCAGCAGAGCCAGCCCGAACACCGGGGAGCTGTTTTTT. Amino acids: CASRASPNTGELFF. The chain employs TRBV6-4 and TRBJ2-2; D not resolved. The CDR3 has 14 amino acids. Trimming removed 6 bases at V and 0 bases at J, with 8 bases between. CDR1 and CDR2 from the germline V gene are MRHNA and SNTAGT.

The CDR3 DNA reads TGCGCCAGCAGCCGCGGCGGTACGGAGACCCAGTACTTC. Protein sequence: CASSRGGTETQYF. The V call is TRBV5-1, the J call TRBJ2-5; D unresolved. CDR1 is SGHRS, CDR2 YFSETQ, per germline. V lost 4 bases to trimming and J lost 5 bases, with 12 bases between them. This CDR3 comprises 13 residues.

V and J are TRBV7-9 and TRBJ1-5; D perhaps matches TRBD1 (5 bases). CDR3 length equals 12 residues. V was clipped by 6 bases and J by 7 bases, with 10 bases between them. Germline V gene lookup returns CDR1 SEHNR and CDR2 FQNEAQ (reference sequence). For the CDR3, the DNA is TGTGCCAGCAGTGTAGGGGTGCAGCCCCAGCATTTT. Residues: CASSVGVQPQHF.

This chain connects TRBV28 to TRBJ2-7; D call uncertain. Per germline, CDR1 MDHEN and CDR2 SYDVKM. This CDR3 spans 11 amino acids. V lost 6 bases and J lost 11, with 14 bases in between. Written as DNA, the CDR3 is TGTGCCAGCAGCCCCGGATACGCGGAGTACTTC. Translation: CASSPGYAEYF.

V is TRBV28 and J is TRBJ2-1; D tentatively reads TRBD1 or TRBD2 (6 bases each). Looked up from germline, CDR1 is MDHEN and CDR2 is SYDVKM. The V end was cut by 3 bases, the J end by 7 bases, with 13 bases between. The CDR3 spans 14 residues. The CDR3 DNA sequence: TGTGCCAGCAGTTTGTGGGGGGCGTCAAATGAGCAGTTCTTC. Translated, it gives CASSLWGASNEQFF.

V usage is TRBV5-6 and J usage is TRBJ2-1; 9 nucleotides agree with TRBD2. CDR3 length: 16 residues. V shed 0 bases, J shed 4 bases, and the junction held 5 bases outside the gene matches. CDR1 SGHDT and CDR2 YYEEEE come from the germline V gene. The CDR3 loop is CASSLAAGGIYNEQFF. CDR3 bases: TGTGCCAGCAGCTTGGCCGCGGGAGGGATATACAATGAGCAGTTCTTC.

The chain carries TRBV9 and TRBJ2-1; D might be TRBD2 (6 bases). CDR3 length equals 16 residues. Trimming shortened V by 0 bases and J by 7 bases, and 17 bases separated the two germline ends. Germline V gives CDR1 SGDLS, CDR2 YYNGEE. As DNA, the CDR3 is TGTGCCAGCAGCGTAGGTGGCGGGATGGATGGAAATGAGCAGTTCTTC. As protein: CASSVGGGMDGNEQFF.

This clone was found once. The chain carries TRBV5-4 and TRBJ2-7; D is undetermined. This CDR3 is 13 amino acids long. Trimming took 4 bases from V and 4 from J, leaving 12 bases between them. The germline CDR1 and CDR2 sequences are SGHNT and YYREEE (reference sequence). CDR3 loop: CASSPLGAYEQYF. The CDR3 bases are TGTGCCAGCAGCCCCCTTGGAGCTTACGAGCAGTACTTC.

The chain has TRBV6-5 and TRBJ2-3, with 9 bases matching TRBD1. V was pared by 7 bases and J by 3 bases, with 8 bases of the junction left unmatched. Germline V CDR1 and CDR2: MNHEY, SVGAGI. The CDR3 length is 15 residues. The CDR3 DNA follows: TGTGCCAGCACTAACGGGGACAGGGTAACAGATACGCAGTATTTT. The encoded protein is CASTNGDRVTDTQYF.

The chain links TRBV10-1 to TRBJ1-5; D ambiguous. The CDR3 totals 14 residues. The germline CDR1 and CDR2 sequences are WNHNN and SYGVQD (reference sequence). V lost 2 bases and J 6 bases, leaving 11 bases between the germline ends. The CDR3: CASSEDNLAQPQHF. The CDR3 region has the DNA TGCGCCAGCAGTGAGGACAACCTGGCTCAGCCCCAGCATTTT.

The J gene is TRBJ1-6, the V gene TRBV6-1; weak D call: TRBD1 (5 bases). The CDR3 spans 15 residues. The V gene's germline CDR1 is MNHNS and CDR2 SASEGT. The V end lost 3 bases, the J end lost 7 bases, and 13 bases lay between the germline ends. DNA of the CDR3: TGTGCCAGCAGTGAGGGTTTTGGGGGGAATTCACCCCTCCACTTT. Translation gives CASSEGFGGNSPLHF.

This clone was recorded a few times. The rearrangement uses TRBV20-1 and TRBJ2-3; 12 nucleotides agree with TRBD2. This CDR3 is built from 15 residues. Losses at the gene ends were 3 bases for V and 6 bases for J; bases not matched to a gene: 7. CDR1 DFQATT and CDR2 SNEGSKA come from the germline V gene (reference sequence). The CDR3 DNA reads TGCAGTGCTAGTGTGCGACTAGCGGGAGAGGATACGCAGTATTTT. Protein: CSASVRLAGEDTQYF.

V is TRBV11-1 and J is TRBJ2-6; maybe TRBD2 (5 bases). The CDR3 length is 14 residues. The germline V gene encodes CDR1 SGHAT and CDR2 FQDESV (reference sequence). V was shortened by 0 bases and J by 12 bases, with 12 bases between the two germline ends. The CDR3 spells CASSLAWLAGVLTF. Written as DNA, the CDR3 is TGTGCCAGCAGCTTAGCGTGGCTAGCAGGCGTCCTGACTTTC.

This chain connects TRBV5-4 to TRBJ2-3; 8 bases fit TRBD2. CDR1 is SGHNT and CDR2 is YYREEE in the germline V gene (reference sequence). The CDR3 extends over 17 amino acids. V dropped 4 bases and J dropped 2; count of bases not matched to a gene: 12. The CDR3 loop is CASSPSLAGGLTDTQYF. The CDR3 coding sequence is TGTGCCAGCAGCCCGAGCCTTGCGGGGGGACTCACAGATACGCAGTATTTT. The full variable domain, with the rest looked up from reference TRBV5-4 and TRBJ2-3, is ETGVTQSPTHLIKTRGQQVTLRCSSQSGHNTVSWYQQALGQGPQFIFQYYREEENGRGNFPPRFSGLQFPNYSSELNVNALELDDSALYLCASSPSLAGGLTDTQYFGPGTRLTVL.

This clone has a single count. The rearrangement links TRBV6-2 or TRBV6-3 to TRBJ1-1; no clear D gene. CDR1 and CDR2 from the germline V gene are MNHEY and SVGEGT. CDR3 length: 13 amino acids. Trimming removed 4 bases at V and 0 bases at J, with 6 bases between. CDR3 in DNA: TGTGCCAGCAGTTCCTCGATGAACACTGAAGCTTTCTTT. This codes for CASSSSMNTEAFF.

J is TRBJ2-1 and V is TRBV24-1; D might be TRBD1 (6 bases). The CDR3 totals 17 residues. Trimming removed 2 bases from V and 0 bases from J, with 13 bases in between. The germline V gene has CDR1 KGHDR and CDR2 SFDVKD. The CDR3 DNA reads TGTGCCACCAGTGATTCATCTCAGGGGCTCTCCTACAATGAGCAGTTCTTC. Amino acids: CATSDSSQGLSYNEQFF.

The V and J genes are TRBV6-6 and TRBJ1-2, with a tentative D call TRBD1 (6 bases). V dropped 6 bases and J dropped 0 bases, with 17 bases sitting between them. Germline CDR1 MNHNY, CDR2 SVGAGI (reference sequence). The CDR3 contains 16 residues. CDR3 nucleotides: TGTGCCAGCAGCACCCTCTTGACAGGAGCTAACTATGGCTACACCTTC. This sequence encodes CASSTLLTGANYGYTF.

The rearrangement uses TRBV29-1 and TRBJ2-7; 10 bases are a match to TRBD2. This CDR3 is built from 12 residues. Germline V gene sequence: CDR1 SQVTM, CDR2 ANQGSEA. J was trimmed by 7 bases and V by 7 bases; bases with no gene match: 7. The CDR3 DNA sequence: TGCAGCGCTCTAGCGGGGGCGGGGGAGCAGTACTTC. Protein sequence: CSALAGAGEQYF.

This chain connects TRBV19 to TRBJ2-7; 11 bases are shared with TRBD2. The J segment lost 4 bases and the V segment lost 6 bases, leaving 8 bases of the junction unmatched. Per the germline V gene, CDR1 is LNHDA and CDR2 is SQIVND (reference sequence). The CDR3 extends over 15 amino acids. The CDR3 DNA reads TGTGCCAGTAGGTTGGGGACTAGCGGATCTTACGAGCAGTACTTC. Its translation: CASRLGTSGSYEQYF.

The J gene is TRBJ1-2, the V gene TRBV19; 8 bases are shared with TRBD1. Germline values: CDR1 LNHDA, CDR2 SQIVND (reference sequence). V dropped 9 bases and J dropped 1; count of bases not matched to a gene: 7. There are 14 residues in the CDR3. CDR3 sequence reads: CASGGQAYNYGYTF. The CDR3 DNA sequence: TGTGCCAGCGGGGGACAGGCCTATAACTATGGCTACACCTTC. The complete variable domain, with remaining parts taken from reference TRBV19 and TRBJ1-2, reads DGGITQSPKYLFRKEGQNVTLSCEQNLNHDAMYWYRQDPGQGLRLIYYSQIVNDFQKGDIAEGYSVSREKKESFPLTVTSAQKNPTAFYLCASGGQAYNYGYTFGSGTRLTVV.

The rearrangement joins TRBV5-1 to TRBJ2-2; D may be TRBD1 (6 bases). The CDR3 has 15 residues. Trimming cost V 0 bases and J 3 bases, with 9 bases left between them. Germline V CDR1 and CDR2: SGHRS, YFSETQ. In DNA form, the CDR3 reads TGCGCCAGCAGCTTGGACAGGGCGGACACCGGGGAGCTGTTTTTT. Translated: CASSLDRADTGELFF.